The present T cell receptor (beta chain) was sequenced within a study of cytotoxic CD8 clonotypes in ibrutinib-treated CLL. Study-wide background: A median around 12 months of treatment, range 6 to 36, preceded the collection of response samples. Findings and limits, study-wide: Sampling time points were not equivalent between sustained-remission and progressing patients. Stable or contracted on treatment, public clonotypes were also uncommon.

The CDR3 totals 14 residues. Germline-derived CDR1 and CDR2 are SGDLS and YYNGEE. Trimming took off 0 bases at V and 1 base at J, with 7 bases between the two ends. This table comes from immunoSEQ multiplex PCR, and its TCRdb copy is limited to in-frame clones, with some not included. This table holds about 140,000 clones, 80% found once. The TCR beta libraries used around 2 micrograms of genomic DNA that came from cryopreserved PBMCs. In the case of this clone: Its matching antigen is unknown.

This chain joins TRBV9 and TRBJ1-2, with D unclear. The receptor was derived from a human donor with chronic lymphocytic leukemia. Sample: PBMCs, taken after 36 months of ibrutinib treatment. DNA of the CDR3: TGTGCCAGCAGCGTAGGAGGGATTAACTATGGCTACACCTTC. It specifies CASSVGGINYGYTF.